Presented here are 18 T cell receptor beta chains from one specimen sequenced in a study of T cell responses to AZD1222 COVID-19 vaccine. Generated by immunoSEQ multiplex PCR, the TCRdb table keeps only in-frame clones and is missing some. The table records about 79,000 clones, approximately 80% of them present only once. The specimen comprised peripheral blood, sampled on day 0 of AZD1222 vaccination. Every receptor here comes from an adult in good health.

The V gene is TRBV29-1, the J gene TRBJ1-2, with a weak D call TRBD1 (6 bases). CDR3 length: 12 amino acids. Germline assignment: CDR1 SQVTM and CDR2 ANQGSEA. V lost 3 bases to trimming and J lost 3 bases, with 8 bases between them. The DNA for the CDR3 is TGCAGCGTTGAGACAGGTTACTATGGCTACACCTTC. Its protein product is CSVETGYYGYTF.

The chain joins TRBV29-1 to TRBJ1-1; D gene unclear. The germline V gene has CDR1 SQVTM and CDR2 ANQGSEA. The CDR3 covers 13 residues. V lost 6 bases and J 1 base, leaving 12 bases between the germline ends. For the CDR3, the DNA is TGCAGCGTAGTCCGGGCAGAGAACACTGAAGCTTTCTTT. It specifies CSVVRAENTEAFF.

CDR3 coding DNA: TGTGCCAGCAGCCCCGACAGGCGTCTGGGGAATGAGCAGTTCTTC. Translation: CASSPDRRLGNEQFF. The J gene is TRBJ2-1, the V gene TRBV28, with D possibly TRBD1 on 6 matching bases. Trimming left V 6 bases short and J 7 bases short, with 19 bases between. This CDR3 has 15 residues. CDR1 MDHEN and CDR2 SYDVKM come from the germline V gene. Using reference TRBV28 and TRBJ2-1 for the parts outside the CDR3, the full variable domain is DVKVTQSSRYLVKRTGEKVFLECVQDMDHENMFWYRQDPGLGLRLIYFSYDVKMKEKGDIPEGYSVSREKKERFSLILESASTNQTSMYLCASSPDRRLGNEQFFGPGTRLTVL.

J is TRBJ2-5 and V is TRBV5-1, with unresolved D. Per the germline V gene, CDR1 is SGHRS and CDR2 is YFSETQ. V lost 4 bases and J 2 bases, leaving 9 bases between the germline ends. This CDR3 has 13 residues. The CDR3 nucleotides are TGCGCCAGCAGCGAGAGCCGACAAGAGACCCAGTACTTC. This encodes CASSESRQETQYF. Together with reference TRBV5-1 and TRBJ2-5, the CDR3 gives the full variable domain: KAGVTQTPRYLIKTRGQQVTLSCSPISGHRSVSWYQQTPGQGLQFLFEYFSETQRNKGNFPGRFSGRQFSNSRSEMNVSTLELGDSALYLCASSESRQETQYFGPGTRLLVL.

This chain uses TRBV4-1 with TRBJ2-1; tentative D call: TRBD2 (5 bases). V was pared by 0 bases and J by 14 bases, with 17 bases between. CDR1 is MGHRA and CDR2 is YSYEKL in the germline V gene. The CDR3 has 14 amino acids. The CDR3 sequence is CASSQDLARGKEFF. As DNA, the CDR3 is TGCGCCAGCAGCCAAGATCTAGCTAGAGGCAAGGAGTTCTTC.

V is TRBV2 and J is TRBJ2-5, with D tentatively TRBD1 or TRBD2 (5 bases each). CDR3 size: 15 residues. The V gene's germline CDR1 is SNHLY and CDR2 FYNNEI. The V and J ends lost 7 bases and 5 bases respectively, with 20 bases between them. CDR3 protein: CASKVGEGTEETQYF. CDR3 bases: TGTGCCAGCAAGGTTGGCGAGGGGACCGAGGAGACCCAGTACTTC. Combining the CDR3 with reference TRBV2 and TRBJ2-5 gives the whole variable domain EPEVTQTPSHQVTQMGQEVILRCVPISNHLYFYWYRQILGQKVEFLVSFYNNEISEKSEIFDDQFSVERPDGSNFTLKIRSTKLEDSAMYFCASKVGEGTEETQYFGPGTRLLVL.

V usage is TRBV30 and J usage is TRBJ1-2; 10 positions agree with TRBD1. The length of the CDR3 is 14 residues. Germline trimming cut 2 bases from V and 8 bases from J; bases unmatched to any gene: 8. Germline V gives CDR1 GTSNPN, CDR2 SVGIG (reference sequence). CDR3 amino acids: CAWSPPGTGVGYTF. The CDR3 bases are TGTGCCTGGAGTCCACCTGGGACAGGGGTGGGCTACACCTTC.

This chain connects TRBV6-5 to TRBJ1-2, with D possibly matching TRBD1 (6 bases). This CDR3 is 14 amino acids long. Looked up from germline, CDR1 is MNHEY and CDR2 is SVGAGI. Trimming left V 5 bases short and J 6 bases short, with 16 bases between. The CDR3 spells CASSHRTGSHGYTF. CDR3 DNA: TGTGCCAGCAGTCACCGAACAGGGAGTCATGGCTACACCTTC.

This chain connects TRBV18 to TRBJ1-3; D remains unclear. The CDR3 spans 15 residues. Germline-derived CDR1 and CDR2 are KGHSH and LQKENI. V was shortened by 3 bases and J by 0 bases, with 9 bases between the two germline ends. CDR3 loop: CASSPTGISGNTIYF. CDR3 in DNA: TGTGCCAGCTCACCTACCGGGATCTCTGGAAACACCATATATTTT.

The chain combines TRBV27 with TRBJ1-1; 7 bases fit TRBD1. Losses at the gene ends were 5 bases for V and 9 bases for J; bases not matched to a gene: 6. This CDR3 comprises 12 residues. In germline, CDR1 is MNHEY, CDR2 SMNVEV (reference sequence). The chain's CDR3 is CASSTGTAKAFF. CDR3 in DNA: TGTGCCAGCAGTACCGGGACAGCCAAAGCTTTCTTT.

There are a few counts of this clone. The V and J genes are TRBV28 and TRBJ1-5; possible D gene TRBD1, 5 bases. V was cut by 4 bases and J by 2 bases, with 12 bases left in between. The CDR3 length is 15 residues. In germline, CDR1 is MDHEN, CDR2 SYDVKM. CDR3 protein: CASSSRTMGNQPQHF. The CDR3 bases are TGTGCCAGCAGTTCCCGGACAATGGGCAATCAGCCCCAGCATTTT.

The chain joins TRBV19 to TRBJ2-2; 8 bases fit TRBD1. This CDR3 has 16 amino acids. The germline CDR1 and CDR2 sequences are LNHDA and SQIVND (reference sequence). V shed 4 bases and J 1 base; nucleotides not matched to a gene: 5. The DNA for the CDR3 is TGTGCCAGTAGTACGTCAGGGGGCCGGAACACCGGGGAGCTGTTTTTT. Protein: CASSTSGGRNTGELFF.

J is TRBJ1-3 and V is TRBV7-7; the match to TRBD1 covers 9 bases. Germline assignment: CDR1 SSHAT and CDR2 FNYEAQ (reference sequence). The CDR3 length is 16 residues. After removal of 6 bases from V and 2 bases from J, the junction contained 8 bases not matched to a gene. The CDR3 nucleotides are TGTGCCAGCAGTAACCCCGGGACAGGGACTGGAAACACCATATATTTT. Translated, it gives CASSNPGTGTGNTIYF.

This chain connects TRBV19 to TRBJ2-7; D may be TRBD1 (6 bases). Germline CDR1 reads LNHDA; CDR2 reads SQIVND (reference sequence). Trimming cost V 6 bases and J 2 bases, with 14 bases left between them. The CDR3 runs to 14 residues. CDR3 sequence: CASRPDSLAYEQYF. The CDR3 bases are TGTGCCAGTAGACCGGACAGTCTTGCCTACGAGCAGTACTTC.

This clone was seen just once. The gene calls are TRBV5-6 and TRBJ2-7; weak D call: TRBD2 (6 bases). Germline assignment: CDR1 SGHDT and CDR2 YYEEEE. The V end was cut by 0 bases, the J end by 0 bases, with 10 bases between. The CDR3 loop spans 15 amino acids. CDR3 nucleotide sequence: TGTGCCAGCAGCTTGGGAGGGAGGAGCTCCTACGAGCAGTACTTC. This encodes CASSLGGRSSYEQYF.

There are a few counts of this clone. The chain employs TRBV29-1 and TRBJ2-1; D may be TRBD1 (6 bases). Germline assignment: CDR1 SQVTM and CDR2 ANQGSEA. V was shortened by 4 bases and J by 8 bases, with 15 bases between the two germline ends. The CDR3 consists of 13 residues. The chain's CDR3 is CSVVRQGSDEQFF. CDR3 DNA: TGCAGCGTTGTTCGGCAGGGGAGCGATGAGCAGTTCTTC.

The chain has TRBV2 and TRBJ2-5; 7 bases align to TRBD1. CDR3 length equals 14 residues. The germline V gene encodes CDR1 SNHLY and CDR2 FYNNEI. V was clipped by 7 bases and J by 5 bases; unmatched bases: 10. This chain's CDR3 is CASMSQGGRETQYF. In DNA form, the CDR3 reads TGTGCCAGCATGAGCCAAGGGGGCCGGGAGACCCAGTACTTC. Full variable domain (remainder filled in from reference TRBV2 and TRBJ2-5): EPEVTQTPSHQVTQMGQEVILRCVPISNHLYFYWYRQILGQKVEFLVSFYNNEISEKSEIFDDQFSVERPDGSNFTLKIRSTKLEDSAMYFCASMSQGGRETQYFGPGTRLLVL.

V and J are TRBV3-1 (or the pseudogene TRBV3-2) and TRBJ1-1, with D uncertain. Germline V gene lookup returns CDR1 LGHDT and CDR2 YNNKEL (reference sequence). Trimming removed 3 bases at V and 5 bases at J, with 4 bases between. CDR3 length: 11 residues. In DNA form, the CDR3 reads TGTGCCAGCAGCCAGGGGACTGAAGCTTTCTTT. Its translation is CASSQGTEAFF.